One sample yielded the 12 T cell receptor beta chains listed below, sequenced in a study of CD8+ T cells in alopecia areata. The sequencing template was cDNA reverse transcribed from extracted RNA. Repertoires were generated with immunoSEQ multiplex PCR, while TCRdb's copy carries only in-frame clones and drops some. The sample yields around 100,000 clones, around three fifths seen once. Sequencing was performed on CD4+ T cells sorted from blood. The receptor source for this set is a human donor in good health.

Only a few counts were recorded for this clone. The chain is built from TRBV30 and TRBJ2-6; unclear D gene. The CDR3 is 13 residues long. V was cut by 0 bases and J by 2 bases, with 2 bases left in between. In germline, CDR1 is GTSNPN, CDR2 SVGIG (reference sequence). The CDR3 loop is CAWSVTGANVLTF. In DNA, the CDR3 is TGTGCCTGGAGTGTAACTGGGGCCAACGTCCTGACTTTC.

This chain connects TRBV2 to TRBJ2-3; TRBD2 is a possible D gene (6 bases). The CDR3 has 13 amino acids. Trimming shortened V by 8 bases and J by 1 base, and 10 bases separated the two germline ends. Germline V gene sequence: CDR1 SNHLY, CDR2 FYNNEI. The CDR3 bases are TGTGCCAGCTCCCCGGGGGGCACAGATACGCAGTATTTT. Translated: CASSPGGTDTQYF.

This clone has only a few counts. The CDR3 sequence: CASSFFSTAPLHF. The CDR3 nucleotides are TGTGCCAGCAGTTTCTTTTCCACGGCACCCCTCCACTTT. This chain joins TRBV28 and TRBJ1-6; D gene unclear. Germline CDR1 reads MDHEN; CDR2 reads SYDVKM. The length of the CDR3 is 13 residues. Trimming removed 3 bases from V and 11 bases from J, with 11 bases in between.

V usage is TRBV10-2 and J usage is TRBJ2-4; no definite D call. Germline V gene data show CDR1 as WSHSY and CDR2 as SAAADI. V was clipped by 0 bases and J by 15 bases, with 3 bases between them. This CDR3 has 9 amino acids. In DNA, the CDR3 is TGCGCCAGCAGTGAGTCGGGGTACTTC. Protein product: CASSESGYF.

The chain uses TRBV30 and TRBJ1-2, with unresolved D. CDR1 is GTSNPN and CDR2 is SVGIG in the germline V gene (reference sequence). Trimming cost V 0 bases and J 3 bases, with 8 bases left between them. The CDR3 totals 13 residues. The DNA for the CDR3 is TGTGCCTGGAGTGTAGGTTTACACTATGGCTACACCTTC. It encodes CAWSVGLHYGYTF.

Note on this clone: One end of the junction varies from germline; a read error may be responsible. The rearrangement joins TRBV7-7 to TRBJ2-5; possible D gene TRBD1, 5 bases. This CDR3 region has 13 residues. Germline-derived CDR1 and CDR2 are SSHAT and FNYEAQ (reference sequence). The CDR3 sequence is CASSTQGTETQYF. For the CDR3, the DNA is TGTGCTAGCAGCACCCAGGGAACAGAGACCCAGTACTTC.

The chain has TRBV29-1 and TRBJ1-2; TRBD1 matches 7 bases. The CDR3 spans 13 residues. CDR1 is SQVTM and CDR2 is ANQGSEA in the germline V gene. V gave up 4 bases and J gave up 5 bases; unmatched junction bases: 7. The CDR3 sequence is CSVVSQTGYGYTF. The CDR3 DNA is TGCAGCGTTGTTTCCCAGACAGGGTATGGCTACACCTTC.

V gene TRBV7-9 combines with J gene TRBJ1-5, with 9 bases identical to TRBD1. After removal of 5 bases from V and 3 bases from J, the junction contained 8 bases not matched to a gene. This CDR3 spans 16 amino acids. Germline V gene data show CDR1 as SEHNR and CDR2 as FQNEAQ (reference sequence). Written as DNA, the CDR3 is TGTGCCAGCAGCCACGCCGGGACAGGGTACAATCAGCCCCAGCATTTT. Protein sequence: CASSHAGTGYNQPQHF.

The chain links TRBV2 to TRBJ2-5; D remains unclear. The length of the CDR3 is 12 residues. Germline V lookup: CDR1 SNHLY, CDR2 FYNNEI. Trimming shortened V by 8 bases and J by 5 bases, and 12 bases separated the two germline ends. The CDR3 nucleotides read TGTGCCAGCGGCGGAACGAGCGAGACCCAGTACTTC. Translating it yields CASGGTSETQYF.

The chain links TRBV10-3 to TRBJ2-1; 8 bases are shared with TRBD1. Trimming removed 6 bases from V and 0 bases from J; junction bases left unmatched: 1. This CDR3 has 14 amino acids. The germline gives CDR1 ENHRY, CDR2 SYGVKD. The CDR3, as DNA: TGTGCCATCAGCGGACAGGGCTCCTACAATGAGCAGTTCTTC. Translating gives CAISGQGSYNEQFF.

This clone was seen a few times. The chain joins TRBV12-5 to TRBJ2-2; D is undetermined. Germline CDR1 is LGHNT and CDR2 is FRNRAP. Between the trimmed V and J ends, which lost 6 bases and 5 bases, there was a span of 7 bases. The length of the CDR3 is 12 residues. In DNA, the CDR3 is TGTGCTAGTGGGTCAATGACCGGGGAGCTGTTTTTT. Its translation is CASGSMTGELFF.

This chain connects TRBV18 to TRBJ2-7; 8 positions agree with TRBD1. The CDR3 is 16 amino acids. Per germline, CDR1 KGHSH and CDR2 LQKENI. V was pared by 0 bases and J by 4 bases, with 8 bases of the junction left unmatched. CDR3 protein: CASSPPQGAKEYEQYF. For the CDR3, the DNA is TGTGCCAGCTCACCACCCCAGGGGGCGAAAGAGTACGAGCAGTACTTC.